This T cell receptor (beta chain) came from a study of blood T cell repertoires in COVID-19. Background on the study: T cells, B-cell-depleted T cells, or PBMCs supplied cDNA or gDNA.

Data came from immunoSEQ multiplex PCR; TCRdb stores just in-frame clones and leaves some out. The table includes roughly 140,000 clones, about 88% detected once. Germline CDR1 is SGDLS and CDR2 is YYNGEE. The CDR3 has 13 amino acids. V dropped 3 bases and J dropped 1 base, with 7 bases sitting between them. This TCR was sampled from a man aged 45-65 years who had recovered from COVID-19. The specimen sequenced was PBMCs or T cells enriched from blood (not recorded which). The chain couples TRBV9 to TRBJ1-1; D is possibly TRBD1 (6 bases). CDR3 region: CASSAQGNTEAFF. CDR3 in DNA: TGTGCCAGCAGCGCACAGGGGAACACTGAAGCTTTCTTT. The full variable domain, completed using reference TRBV9 and TRBJ1-1, is DSGVTQTPKHLITATGQRVTLRCSPRSGDLSVYWYQQSLDQGLQFLIQYYNGEERAKGNILERFSAQQFPDLHSELNLSSLELGDSALYFCASSAQGNTEAFFGQGTRLTVV.